These 9 T cell receptor beta chains were sequenced from one sample in a study of blood T cell repertoires in COVID-19. Sequenced by immunoSEQ multiplex PCR; TCRdb stores in-frame clones only, minus some. The sample carries about 330,000 clones, roughly 88% recorded once. The specimen sequenced was PBMCs or T cells enriched from blood (not recorded which). The receptors derive from a man aged 25 to 45 who had recovered from COVID-19.

V usage is TRBV5-8 and J usage is TRBJ2-1, with TRBD2 matching 8 bases. Per the germline V gene, CDR1 is SGHTS and CDR2 is YDEGEE. CDR3 length equals 15 residues. V was pared by 0 bases and J by 5 bases, with 4 bases of the junction left unmatched. The chain's CDR3 is CASSLVGLVDNEQFF. The CDR3 nucleotides read TGTGCCAGCAGCTTGGTGGGACTAGTGGACAATGAGCAGTTCTTC.

The chain employs TRBV6-6 and TRBJ2-5, with D possibly TRBD2 on 5 matching bases. Germline CDR1 and CDR2: MNHNY and SVGAGI (reference sequence). V was trimmed by 2 bases and J by 3 bases, leaving 16 bases between them. The CDR3 length is 16 residues. As DNA, the CDR3 is TGTGCCAGCAGTTACACCCTCCGGGATATAGAAGAGACCCAGTACTTC. This sequence encodes CASSYTLRDIEETQYF.

Only a few counts were recorded for this clone. The chain combines TRBV7-3 with TRBJ2-2; D is ambiguous. Trimming removed 4 bases from V and 8 bases from J, with 11 bases in between. Germline-derived CDR1 and CDR2 are SGHTA and FQGTGA. CDR3 size: 13 residues. As DNA, the CDR3 is TGTGCCAGCAGCTCACCAGGAAGGGGGGAGCTGTTTTTT. Encoded protein: CASSSPGRGELFF. The full variable domain, rest sourced from reference TRBV7-3 and TRBJ2-2, is GAGVSQTPSNKVTEKGKYVELRCDPISGHTALYWYRQSLGQGPEFLIYFQGTGAADDSGLPNDRFFAVRPEGSVSTLKIQRTERGDSAVYLCASSSPGRGELFFGEGSRLTVL.

This clone was counted once. V usage is TRBV30 and J usage is TRBJ1-4; maybe TRBD1 (5 bases). Germline V gene sequence: CDR1 GTSNPN, CDR2 SVGIG (reference sequence). V dropped 0 bases and J dropped 7 bases, with 15 bases sitting between them. The CDR3 runs 15 residues. CDR3 loop: CAWSVPARVGEKLFF. Written as DNA, the CDR3 is TGTGCCTGGAGTGTACCGGCCAGGGTGGGTGAAAAACTGTTTTTT.

The chain couples TRBV19 to TRBJ1-4; a possible D gene is TRBD1 (6 bases). The CDR3 is 14 residues long. Trimming stripped 6 bases from V and 7 bases from J, with 15 bases between. Germline CDR1 reads LNHDA; CDR2 reads SQIVND (reference sequence). The CDR3: CASRTGLYGEKLFF. The CDR3 DNA reads as TGTGCCAGTAGAACAGGGCTATATGGTGAAAAACTGTTTTTT.

This clone was detected only once. This chain joins TRBV24-1 and TRBJ2-5, with D tentatively TRBD1 (6 bases). Trimming stripped 2 bases from V and 5 bases from J, with 14 bases between. Looked up from germline, CDR1 is KGHDR and CDR2 is SFDVKD. This CDR3 is 15 amino acids long. The CDR3 loop reads CATSDYRDGVETQYF. As DNA, the CDR3 is TGTGCCACCAGTGATTACAGGGACGGGGTGGAGACCCAGTACTTC.

The genes are TRBV29-1 and TRBJ1-1; no reliable D call. Per germline, CDR1 SQVTM and CDR2 ANQGSEA. Trimming shortened V by 6 bases and J by 10 bases, and 18 bases separated the two germline ends. CDR3 length: 12 amino acids. The CDR3 here is CSVFRGRVGAFF. The DNA of the CDR3 is TGCAGCGTCTTCAGAGGGAGGGTGGGAGCTTTCTTT.

V gene TRBV5-5 combines with J gene TRBJ1-3; TRBD1 is a possible D gene (5 bases). The V and J ends lost 1 base and 2 bases respectively, with 19 bases between them. The CDR3 is 18 amino acids. The V gene's germline CDR1 is SGHKS and CDR2 YYEKEE (reference sequence). This CDR3 is CASSLSVRERITGNTIYF. The DNA of the CDR3 is TGTGCCAGCAGCTTGTCGGTCAGGGAAAGGATTACTGGAAACACCATATATTTT.

This chain links TRBV3-1 (or the pseudogene TRBV3-2) with TRBJ2-3; 13 nucleotides align to TRBD2. The CDR3 runs to 15 residues. J was trimmed by 6 bases and V by 6 bases; bases with no gene match: 6. Germline-derived CDR1 and CDR2 are LGHDT and YNNKEL (reference sequence). The CDR3 sequence: CASSSLAGGLDTQYF. CDR3 nucleotides: TGTGCCAGCAGTTCACTAGCGGGGGGGCTCGATACGCAGTATTTT.